This TCR beta chain was sequenced for a study of shared clonotypes between healthy human individuals. Selected positively for CCR7 and CD45RO-negative, naive CD8 cells excluded terminally differentiated effector memory CD45RA+ cells. Comments on this clone: Antigen unknown.

Study-level results: Generally, naive subsets (rather than memory subsets) showed larger estimated richness.

V lost 0 bases, J lost 2 bases, and 11 bases lay in between. The CDR3 has 14 amino acids. Germline CDR1 GTSNPN, CDR2 SVGIG (reference sequence). Generated by immunoSEQ multiplex PCR, the TCRdb table keeps only in-frame clones and is missing some. This repertoire shows around 2,000,000 clones, about 95% found once; its top ten account for less than 1.5%. Specimen: naive CD8+ T cells sorted from blood. The clonotype comes from a man aged 18 to 30 in good health. V is TRBV30 and J is TRBJ2-7; D is unclear. The CDR3 here is CAWSVLGLPYEQYF. As DNA, the CDR3 is TGTGCCTGGAGTGTACTTGGGCTCCCCTACGAGCAGTACTTC.